One T cell receptor beta chain is described in this entry. Per the original methods: Amplification from reference gene primers served as the basis for estimated nucleated cell counts. Sequencing was performed with immunoSEQ multiplex PCR; in TCRdb, only in-frame clones are kept and a portion is missing. Clone size and the V and J calls come from that table; the DNA yielded D and trimming. This table has about 73,000 clones, approximately 71% appearing once. The CDR3 is 14 residues long. In germline, CDR1 is SGDLS, CDR2 YYNGEE. V lost 2 bases to trimming and J lost 3 bases; unmatched junction nucleotides: 0. These data belong to a study of blood T cell repertoires in COVID-19.

The origin of this receptor is a man between 70 and 80 years old with COVID-19, enrolled during active disease. Sequenced: peripheral blood. This rearrangement joins TRBV9 to TRBJ2-3; 10 bases are shared with TRBD2. The CDR3 coding sequence is TGTGCCAGCAGCGTTAGCGGGAGGACAGATACGCAGTATTTT. Its translation is CASSVSGRTDTQYF.